Ten or more counts support the clone carrying this TCR beta chain. V was shortened by 6 bases and J by 3 bases, with 15 bases between the two germline ends. The CDR3 sequence is 15 residues long. The germline V gene encodes CDR1 MDHEN and CDR2 SYDVKM. Each diagnosis was grounded in clinical symptoms, serum thyroxine and TRAb, thyroid ultrasound, and orbital computed tomography. This entry comes from a study of T cells in Graves' hyperthyroidism and ophthalmopathy. Amplification targeted TCR beta CDR3 regions from RNA transcripts. The HTBI primer set was used in a first-round RT-PCR of the TCR CDR3. TCRdb re-analysed the multiplex PCR reads in MiXCR, keeping a single row per CDR3 protein. Of roughly 170,000 distinct CDR3 sequences detected, approximately 15% appear once; the ten largest clones hold about 31%.

The sequencing sample was made of blood. This clonotype originated in a woman aged 45-65 years with Graves' hyperthyroidism. The genes are TRBV28 and TRBJ1-3; tentatively, D is TRBD1 (6 bases). This chain's CDR3 is CASRVQDSYGNTIYF. The CDR3 bases are TGTGCCAGCAGGGTGCAGGACAGCTATGGAAACACCATATATTTT.